This T cell receptor beta chain appears in the sequencing data of a study of blood T cell repertoires in COVID-19. Profiled with immunoSEQ multiplex PCR; TCRdb holds only in-frame clones, not every one. The profile covers about 210,000 clones, with 85% appearing a single time and 18% taken by the ten largest. CDR1 is MDHEN, CDR2 SYDVKM, per germline. The length of the CDR3 is 12 residues. V was shortened by 6 bases and J by 0 bases, with 6 bases between the two germline ends. The chain joins TRBV28 to TRBJ2-7, with D tentatively TRBD1 (5 bases). Input material: PBMCs or T cells enriched from blood (not recorded which). This receptor was obtained from a man aged 35-49 years who had recovered from COVID-19. This chain's CDR3 is CASSDSSYEQYF. The CDR3 DNA is TGTGCCAGCAGCGACAGCTCCTACGAGCAGTACTTC. The whole variable domain, filled in from reference TRBV28 and TRBJ2-7, reads DVKVTQSSRYLVKRTGEKVFLECVQDMDHENMFWYRQDPGLGLRLIYFSYDVKMKEKGDIPEGYSVSREKKERFSLILESASTNQTSMYLCASSDSSYEQYFGPGTRLTVT.